These 8 T cell receptor beta chains were sequenced from one sample in a study of shared clonotypes between healthy human individuals. Method: immunoSEQ multiplex PCR; TCRdb's copy keeps in-frame clones and lacks some. In the table there are hundreds of thousands of clones, about 80% of which are singletons. Material for sequencing was memory CD4+ T cells sorted from blood. Subset indicated: CD45RA-negative fraction. Receptors were obtained from a woman in her 30s in good health.

The rearrangement uses TRBV29-1 and TRBJ1-4; D not resolved. The V end lost 7 bases, the J end lost 4 bases, and 10 bases lay between the germline ends. CDR1 and CDR2 from the germline V gene are SQVTM and ANQGSEA. The CDR3 runs 12 residues. Written as DNA, the CDR3 is TGCAGCGCCGGCTCTCTTAATGAAAAACTGTTTTTT. As protein: CSAGSLNEKLFF.

This chain joins TRBV11-2 and TRBJ2-7; D may be TRBD2 (5 bases). Trimming cost V 3 bases and J 6 bases, with 6 bases left between them. The CDR3 has 11 amino acids. Per germline, CDR1 SGHAT and CDR2 FQNNGV. The CDR3 DNA is TGTGCCAGCAGCTTCGGGGTCGAGCAGTACTTC. It yields the protein CASSFGVEQYF.

The chain is built from TRBV6-5 and TRBJ2-7; 7 nucleotides line up with TRBD1. CDR1 is MNHEY and CDR2 is SVGAGI in the germline V gene. This CDR3 has 15 residues. V dropped 0 bases and J dropped 2; count of bases not matched to a gene: 4. The CDR3 loop reads CASSYSWQGAYEQYF. The CDR3 DNA is TGTGCCAGCAGTTACTCGTGGCAGGGGGCCTACGAGCAGTACTTC.

CDR3 in amino acids: CATSSEPTGELFF. In nucleotides, the CDR3 is TGTGCCACCTCTAGCGAGCCCACCGGGGAGCTGTTTTTT. This rearrangement joins TRBV2 to TRBJ2-2, with D tentatively TRBD2 (6 bases). CDR1 is SNHLY, CDR2 FYNNEI, per germline. The CDR3 is 13 residues long. The V gene lost 10 bases and the J gene lost 4 bases, with 13 bases spanning the gap.

This chain joins TRBV7-8 and TRBJ2-3; D may be TRBD2 (6 bases). The ends were cut back, 3 bases at V and 6 bases at J, with 13 bases in the middle. The CDR3 covers 14 residues. Germline loops: CDR1 SGHVS, CDR2 FQNEAQ. The CDR3 protein is CASSFGGDKDTQYF. CDR3 bases: TGTGCCAGCAGCTTTGGAGGGGATAAGGATACGCAGTATTTT.

The chain uses TRBV6-5 and TRBJ2-3; a possible D gene is TRBD1 (5 bases). V lost 6 bases and J lost 6, with 16 bases in between. CDR1 is MNHEY, CDR2 SVGAGI, per germline. The CDR3 covers 14 residues. The CDR3 DNA follows: TGTGCCAGCAGGACCCCGGACACCTCGGATACGCAGTATTTT. It specifies CASRTPDTSDTQYF.

This clone was counted a single time. The chain recombines TRBV7-2 with TRBJ2-1; D gene unclear. Between the trimmed V and J ends, which lost 4 bases and 10 bases, there was a span of 20 bases. There are 15 residues in the CDR3. Germline values: CDR1 SGHTA, CDR2 FQGNSA. CDR3 residues: CASSSEMFPPFEQFF. In nucleotides, the CDR3 is TGTGCCAGCAGCTCAGAGATGTTCCCACCCTTCGAGCAGTTCTTC.

The J gene is TRBJ2-3, the V gene TRBV10-3, with D possibly matching TRBD1 (5 bases). Germline V lookup: CDR1 ENHRY, CDR2 SYGVKD. The CDR3 runs 14 residues. Trimming cost V 4 bases and J 2 bases, with 10 bases left between them. In DNA, the CDR3 is TGTGCCATCAGTGGAGGACAAAACACAGATACGCAGTATTTT. Residues: CAISGGQNTDTQYF.